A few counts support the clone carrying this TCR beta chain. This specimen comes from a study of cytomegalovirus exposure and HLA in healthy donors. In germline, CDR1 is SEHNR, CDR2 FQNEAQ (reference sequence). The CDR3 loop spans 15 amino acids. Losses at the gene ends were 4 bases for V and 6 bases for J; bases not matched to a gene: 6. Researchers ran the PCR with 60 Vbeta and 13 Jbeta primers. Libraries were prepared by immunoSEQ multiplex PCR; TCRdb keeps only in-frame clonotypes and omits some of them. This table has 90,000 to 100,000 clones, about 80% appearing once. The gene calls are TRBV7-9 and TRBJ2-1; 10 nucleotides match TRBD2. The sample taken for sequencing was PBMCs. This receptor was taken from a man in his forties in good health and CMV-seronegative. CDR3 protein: CASSSLAGAINEQFF. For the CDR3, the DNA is TGTGCCAGCAGCTCTCTAGCGGGGGCAATCAATGAGCAGTTCTTC.